This T cell receptor beta chain is from a study of T cell responses to AZD1222 COVID-19 vaccine. Study outcomes and limitations: Seropositivity was recorded at baseline in only 5 or 6 AZD1222 recipients.

This CDR3 is 14 amino acids long. The ends lost 2 bases at V and 12 bases at J; junction bases unmatched: 11. Germline values: CDR1 SGHDT, CDR2 YYEEEE. Data came from immunoSEQ multiplex PCR; TCRdb stores just in-frame clones and leaves some out. The sample yields approximately 220,000 clones, under 95% seen once. For this clone: Its cognate antigen is unknown.

The chain uses TRBV5-6 and TRBJ2-3; 8 nucleotides align to TRBD2. The clonotype comes from an adult in good health. The sequences come from peripheral blood, collected on day 0 of MenACWY control vaccination. The CDR3 sequence: CASSFRSAGGAQYF. As DNA, the CDR3 is TGTGCCAGCAGCTTTAGGAGCGCGGGGGGAGCCCAGTATTTT.